The present T cell receptor (beta chain) was sequenced within a study of blood T cell repertoires in COVID-19 (dated by TCRdb to the early 2020s). About the full investigation: Samples from collaborators originated in the United States, Italy and Spain and spanned both the acute and convalescent phases of COVID-19. The prospective study material was composed of cDNA or gDNA derived from T cells, B-cell-depleted T cells, or PBMCs. Deeply sampled blood TCRbeta repertoires from subjects exposed to, actively infected with, or recovered from COVID-19 were included in the dataset. The repertoires were made available in a free public database intended to serve as a resource for research on the immune response to SARS-CoV-2. Samples were obtained from the ongoing ImmuneRACE study (first 160 participants) and from 1,000 to 1,500 subjects provided by 6 global collaborators. Nearly every sample came with metadata listing a de-identified subject ID, COVID-19 status, age in years and sex. Where HLA class I and class II types were available, the types were taken from metadata supplied by the sample provider, not from assay-based typing.

This clone was detected only once. Its antigen is unknown. Nothing much larger sits one base from this clone, and base qualities are not available. Whole blood was collected in K2EDTA tubes by collaborating institutions according to the institutions' own protocols. For TCRbeta analysis, collaborator samples were shipped as frozen whole blood, as isolated PBMCs, or as DNA extracted from either sample type. The immunoSEQ Assay, a bias-controlled multiplex PCR, was used to amplify TCRbeta CDR3 regions from genomic DNA. For the original study's pipeline: Within the assay, amplification of reference gene primers was used to estimate how many nucleated cells each sample contained. To quantify the absolute abundance of each unique TCRbeta CDR3 rearrangement, sequence reads were collapsed and filtered. For each sample, productive Simpson clonality was calculated as the square root of Simpson's diversity index over productive rearrangements. In its TCRdb copy, this immuneACCESS table keeps in-frame sequences only and misses some clones. Where compared with another copy, unresolved V genes explain less than half of these, and the others have no known cause. V, J and clone size are taken as reported in that table, and D and trimming were inferred from the DNA itself. This sample has almost 70,000 clones in its table, and 65% to 85% of those were observed once. The biggest ten clones account for approximately 17% of the sample.

General findings and caveats noted by the study authors: The quantity of clinical and demographic metadata differed by source and by participant and was supplied without curation.

The sequence was collected from a man in his 60s with acute or convalescent COVID-19. Sequencing used peripheral blood.

The encoded CDR3 is CASSQGPTSGVPKEQYF. The nucleotide sequence is given as TGTGCCAGCAGCCAAGGGCCCACTAGCGGGGTCCCTAAGGAGCAGTACTTC. The chain was built from TRBV3-1 (or the pseudogene TRBV3-2) and TRBJ2-7; TRBD2 agrees with 10 junctional bases. The CDR3 holds 17 amino acids from the cysteine to the phenylalanine. CDR3 DNA only is kept here, 51 bases in frame from base 1. V has 1 base trimmed and J has 7 bases trimmed; junction bases matching no gene number 13. The germline V gene (reference sequence) specifies LGHDT as CDR1 and YNNKEL as CDR2.